This T cell receptor beta chain was captured by sequencing in a study of blood T cell repertoires in COVID-19. Looked up from germline, CDR1 is LGHNA and CDR2 is YNFKEQ. This CDR3 has 16 amino acids. Between the trimmed V and J ends, which lost 0 bases and 2 bases, there was a span of 10 bases. Sequencing used immunoSEQ multiplex PCR; TCRdb keeps in-frame clones, though not all of them. The data contain some 150,000 clones, 87% of them singletons. This clone was seen a single time. The chain uses TRBV4-2 and TRBJ2-2, with D possibly being TRBD2 (5 bases). Sequencing used peripheral blood. The sequence derives from a woman aged 55 to 70 who had recovered from COVID-19. CDR3 loop: CASSQDTGVNTGELFF. The DNA for the CDR3 is TGTGCCAGCAGCCAAGATACCGGGGTCAACACCGGGGAGCTGTTTTTT.